Below are 10 T cell receptor beta chains sequenced from a single sample in a study of early T cells in non-severe SARS-CoV-2 infection (TCRdb year 2021). Libraries were prepared through 5' RACE. Instrument on record: NextSeq 500. The public sequencing data were trimmed at Q25 with fastp and processed into clonotypes with MiXCR by TCRdb, which kept only in-frame beta chains. Under each unique CDR3 protein, matching rows form one entry showing the most common genes and DNA. This sample comprises under 20,000 distinct CDR3 sequences, approximately 4.4% of them detected only once. The biggest ten clones account for 5.5% to 8.5% of the sample. Sample: whole blood. The receptors originated from an adult who was a healthcare worker with PCR-confirmed SARS-CoV-2 infection or an uninfected control (not recorded which).

V usage is TRBV6-2 or TRBV6-3 and J usage is TRBJ1-2; D may be TRBD1 (5 bases). Germline assignment: CDR1 MNHEY and CDR2 SVGEGT. V lost 4 bases and J lost 8, with 11 bases in between. This CDR3 has 12 amino acids. The CDR3 loop reads CASSSRQKGYTF. CDR3 in DNA: TGTGCCAGCAGTTCCCGACAGAAGGGCTACACCTTC.

This clonotype has ten or more counts. This chain uses TRBV12-3 or TRBV12-4 with TRBJ1-1, with D maybe TRBD1 (6 bases). CDR3 length: 15 residues. V lost 6 bases and J lost 4, with 18 bases in between. CDR3 DNA sequence: TGTGCCAGCAGCCGCGAACAGGGACGAGGCACTGAAGCTTTCTTT. Amino acids: CASSREQGRGTEAFF.

This clonotype was counted many times. J is TRBJ1-1 and V is TRBV30; D is ambiguous. This CDR3 is built from 13 residues. Trimming left V 0 bases short and J 3 bases short, with 8 bases between. Germline lookup yields CDR1 GTSNPN and CDR2 SVGIG (reference sequence). CDR3 nucleotides: TGTGCCTGGAGTGTTATGCGGGACACTGAAGCTTTCTTT. Protein: CAWSVMRDTEAFF.

At least ten counts were recorded for this clonotype. This sequence joins TRBV6-2 or TRBV6-3 and TRBJ2-5; D might be TRBD1 (6 bases). The CDR3 is made up of 15 amino acids. The V gene lost 8 bases and the J gene lost 4 bases, with 20 bases spanning the gap. Germline values: CDR1 MNHEY, CDR2 SVGEGT. CDR3 sequence: CASGGPAGFLETQYF. The CDR3 DNA sequence: TGTGCCAGCGGGGGCCCGGCAGGGTTTTTAGAGACCCAGTACTTC.

This clonotype turned up a few times. The rearrangement uses TRBV7-9 and TRBJ1-2; 8 nucleotides line up with TRBD1. The CDR3 runs to 16 residues. Unmatched junction bases numbered 10, after V lost 3 bases and J lost 4 bases. CDR1 is SEHNR and CDR2 is FQNEAQ in the germline V gene (reference sequence). The CDR3 coding sequence is TGTGCCAGCAGCTTGGGACAGGCAATGGAAGGCTATGGCTACACCTTC. It codes for CASSLGQAMEGYGYTF.

In this sample, this clonotype turned up many times. The J gene is TRBJ2-7, the V gene TRBV5-1, with D perhaps TRBD1 (6 bases). The germline gives CDR1 SGHRS, CDR2 YFSETQ. Trimming removed 0 bases from V and 2 bases from J, with 12 bases in between. CDR3 length: 15 amino acids. The chain's CDR3 is CASSLVPGQAYEQYF. In DNA, the CDR3 is TGCGCCAGCAGCTTGGTCCCGGGACAAGCCTACGAGCAGTACTTC.

This clonotype has at least ten counts. The chain recombines TRBV6-5 with TRBJ2-2; 10 bases fit TRBD1. J lost 4 bases, V lost 0 bases, and 8 bases had no gene match. Germline V gene sequence: CDR1 MNHEY, CDR2 SVGAGI. This CDR3 contains 18 residues. The CDR3, as DNA: TGTGCCAGCAGTTACTCGAGGGGACAGGGGTCGGTCACCGGGGAGCTGTTTTTT. Protein sequence: CASSYSRGQGSVTGELFF.

At least ten counts were recorded for this clonotype. V gene TRBV20-1 combines with J gene TRBJ2-2, with D perhaps TRBD2 (6 bases). The CDR3 is made up of 14 amino acids. Germline CDR1 and CDR2: DFQATT and SNEGSKA (reference sequence). Deletions cut 6 bases from V and 6 bases from J, with 17 bases between. DNA of the CDR3: TGCAGTGCCGCCGAACGGGGGATGGCCGGGGAGCTGTTTTTT. This codes for CSAAERGMAGELFF.

At least ten counts were recorded for this clonotype. This chain connects TRBV12-5 to TRBJ1-1; 9 positions agree with TRBD1. The V and J ends lost 5 bases and 6 bases, in that order; junction bases with no gene match: 7. The CDR3 spans 14 residues. In germline, CDR1 is LGHNT, CDR2 FRNRAP. Here the CDR3 reads CASGPGTGRAEAFF. Here the CDR3 DNA reads TGTGCTAGTGGTCCCGGGACAGGGAGAGCTGAAGCTTTCTTT.

The table lists this clonotype with many counts. The chain joins TRBV27 to TRBJ2-2, with no clear D. The V gene's germline CDR1 is MNHEY and CDR2 SMNVEV (reference sequence). Trimming removed 2 bases from V and 7 bases from J, with 14 bases in between. This CDR3 has 15 amino acids. The CDR3 is CASSLVNSYDGELFF. The CDR3, as DNA: TGTGCCAGCAGTTTAGTTAATAGCTATGACGGGGAGCTGTTTTTT.